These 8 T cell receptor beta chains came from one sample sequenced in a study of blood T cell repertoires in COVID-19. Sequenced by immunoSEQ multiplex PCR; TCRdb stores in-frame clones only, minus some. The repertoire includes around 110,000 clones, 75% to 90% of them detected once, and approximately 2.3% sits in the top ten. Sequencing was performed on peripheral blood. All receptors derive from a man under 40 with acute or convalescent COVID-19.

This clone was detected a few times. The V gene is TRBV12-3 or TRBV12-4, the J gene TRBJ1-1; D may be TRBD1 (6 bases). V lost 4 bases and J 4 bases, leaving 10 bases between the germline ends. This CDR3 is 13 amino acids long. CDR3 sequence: CASSSTGFTEAFF. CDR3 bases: TGTGCCAGCAGTTCAACAGGGTTCACTGAAGCTTTCTTT.

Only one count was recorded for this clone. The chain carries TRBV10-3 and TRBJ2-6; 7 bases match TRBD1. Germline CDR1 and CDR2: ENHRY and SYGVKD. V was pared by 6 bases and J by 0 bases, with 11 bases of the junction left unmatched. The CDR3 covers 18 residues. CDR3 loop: CAIRGPGQTRSGANVLTF. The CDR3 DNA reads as TGTGCCATCAGAGGACCGGGACAGACTCGCTCTGGGGCCAACGTCCTGACTTTC.

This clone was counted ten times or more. In DNA, the CDR3 is TGTGCCAGCCTAAAAACTGGGACAGGGCGGCAGTTCTTC. Encoded protein: CASLKTGTGRQFF. The chain uses TRBV14 and TRBJ2-1; TRBD1 matches at 9 bases. Losses at the gene ends were 8 bases for V and 12 bases for J; bases not matched to a gene: 11. The V gene's germline CDR1 is SGHDN and CDR2 FVKESK. The CDR3 loop spans 13 amino acids.

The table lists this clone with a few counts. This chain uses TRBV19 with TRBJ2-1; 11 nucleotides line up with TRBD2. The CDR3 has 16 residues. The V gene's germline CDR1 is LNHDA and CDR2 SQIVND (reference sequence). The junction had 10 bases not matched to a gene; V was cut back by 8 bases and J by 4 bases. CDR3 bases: TGTGCCAGTTCACCCGTGCTAGCGGGAGGATACAATGAGCAGTTCTTC. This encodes CASSPVLAGGYNEQFF.

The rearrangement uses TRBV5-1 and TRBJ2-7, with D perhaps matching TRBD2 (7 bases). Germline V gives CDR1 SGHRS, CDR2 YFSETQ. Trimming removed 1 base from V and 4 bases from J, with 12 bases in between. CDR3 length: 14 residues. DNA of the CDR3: TGCGCCAGCAGCTTGAAAGGGGGGGCGTACGAGCAGTACTTC. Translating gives CASSLKGGAYEQYF.

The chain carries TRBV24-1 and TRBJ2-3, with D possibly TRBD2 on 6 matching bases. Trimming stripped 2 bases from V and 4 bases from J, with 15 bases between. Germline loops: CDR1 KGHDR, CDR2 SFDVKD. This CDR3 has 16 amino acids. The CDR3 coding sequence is TGTGCCACCAGTGATTCTAGCGCAACCTCTGCAGATACGCAGTATTTT. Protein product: CATSDSSATSADTQYF.

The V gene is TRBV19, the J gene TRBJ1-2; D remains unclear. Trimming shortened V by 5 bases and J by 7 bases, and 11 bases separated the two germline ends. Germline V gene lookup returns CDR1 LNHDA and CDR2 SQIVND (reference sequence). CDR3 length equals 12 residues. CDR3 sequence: CASSLGASGYTF. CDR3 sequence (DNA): TGTGCCAGTAGTTTGGGCGCCAGTGGCTACACCTTC.

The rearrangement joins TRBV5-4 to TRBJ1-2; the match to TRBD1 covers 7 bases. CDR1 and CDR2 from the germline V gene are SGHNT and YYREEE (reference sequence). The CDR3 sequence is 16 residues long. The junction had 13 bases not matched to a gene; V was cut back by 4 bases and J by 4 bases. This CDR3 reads CASSPYRGPGPYGYTF. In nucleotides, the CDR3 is TGTGCCAGCAGCCCCTACAGGGGACCAGGGCCCTATGGCTACACCTTC. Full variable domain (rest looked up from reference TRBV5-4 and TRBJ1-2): ETGVTQSPTHLIKTRGQQVTLRCSSQSGHNTVSWYQQALGQGPQFIFQYYREEENGRGNFPPRFSGLQFPNYSSELNVNALELDDSALYLCASSPYRGPGPYGYTFGSGTRLTVV.